This is a list of T cell receptor beta chains from one sample in a study of blood T cell repertoires in COVID-19. The table came from immunoSEQ multiplex PCR; TCRdb's copy has only in-frame clones and leaves some out. The table has more than 95,000 clones, about nine tenths seen once. The sample was peripheral blood. The receptors here all came from a man in his 60s with acute or convalescent COVID-19. The conserved cysteine and the conserved F or W are not part of the CDR3 here. Fields, in order: V gene, CDR3 length, CDR3 protein.

V gene: TRBV6-2/TRBV6-3; CDR3 length: 11; CDR3 protein: ASSPGSQETQY
V gene: TRBV11-2; CDR3 length: 14; CDR3 protein: ASSSRQGALNEKLF
V gene: TRBV18; CDR3 length: 12; CDR3 protein: ASSPEVLNTEAF
V gene: TRBV18; CDR3 length: 11; CDR3 protein: ASSSVIQETQY
V gene: TRBV6-1; CDR3 length: 12; CDR3 protein: ASSEAVRNQPQH
V gene: TRBV5-8; CDR3 length: 12; CDR3 protein: ASSLVGDSYEQY
V gene: TRBV5-6; CDR3 length: 13; CDR3 protein: ASSSRGFSNQPQH
V gene: TRBV19; CDR3 length: 11; CDR3 protein: ASSRGQFYGYT
V gene: TRBV5-1; CDR3 length: 14; CDR3 protein: ASSSQGQTNTGELF
V gene: TRBV29-1; CDR3 length: 13; CDR3 protein: SVVGGGGTQETQY
V gene: TRBV19; CDR3 length: 13; CDR3 protein: ASSTRQGIYQPQH
V gene: TRBV5-1; CDR3 length: 13; CDR3 protein: ASSWGTGLDEKLF
V gene: TRBV5-1; CDR3 length: 12; CDR3 protein: ASSLGGADEKLF
V gene: TRBV19; CDR3 length: 12; CDR3 protein: ASRTTGSPGELF
V gene: TRBV3-1/TRBV3-2; CDR3 length: 15; CDR3 protein: ASSPNSDRGLGDTQY
V gene: TRBV20-1; CDR3 length: 9; CDR3 protein: SARDQFEQF